This T cell receptor beta chain was observed in a study of blood T cell repertoires in COVID-19. Study as a whole: Sites across the United States, Italy and Spain contributed samples from acute and convalescent COVID-19. The cDNA or gDNA used as material had been derived from T cells, B-cell-depleted T cells, or PBMCs.

Measured with immunoSEQ multiplex PCR; TCRdb has only the in-frame clones, and not every one. The table lists around 250,000 clones, approximately 80% of them singletons, with over 1.5% in the top ten. Only one count was recorded for this clone. The CDR3 is 16 residues long. Germline V gives CDR1 LNHDA, CDR2 SQIVND (reference sequence). With 6 bases clipped from V and 9 bases from J, the junction kept 14 bases outside the gene matches. The chain combines TRBV19 with TRBJ2-1, with 10 bases fitting TRBD2. Sequenced sample: peripheral blood. The receptor comes from a woman at least 80 years old with acute or convalescent COVID-19. The CDR3 is CASRTRWLAGEGEQFF. Written as DNA, the CDR3 is TGTGCCAGTAGGACTAGGTGGCTAGCGGGAGAGGGTGAGCAGTTCTTC.